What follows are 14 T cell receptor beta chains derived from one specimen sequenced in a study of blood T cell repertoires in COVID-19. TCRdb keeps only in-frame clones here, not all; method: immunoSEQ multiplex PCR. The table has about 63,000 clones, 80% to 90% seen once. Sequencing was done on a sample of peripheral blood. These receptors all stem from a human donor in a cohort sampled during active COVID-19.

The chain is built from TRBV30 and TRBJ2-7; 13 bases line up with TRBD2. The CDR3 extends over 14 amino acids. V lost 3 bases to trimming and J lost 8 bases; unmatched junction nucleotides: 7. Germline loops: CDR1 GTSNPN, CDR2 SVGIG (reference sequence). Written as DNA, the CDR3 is TGTGCCTGGAGGGGGACTAGCGGGGCCCTTAAGCAGTACTTC. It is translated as CAWRGTSGALKQYF.

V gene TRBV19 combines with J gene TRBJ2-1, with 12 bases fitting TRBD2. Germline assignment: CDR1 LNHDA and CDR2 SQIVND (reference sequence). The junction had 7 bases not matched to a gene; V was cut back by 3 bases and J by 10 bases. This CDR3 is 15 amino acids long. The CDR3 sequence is CASSIPSGGAGEQFF. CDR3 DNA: TGTGCCAGTAGTATCCCTAGCGGGGGGGCCGGGGAGCAGTTCTTC.

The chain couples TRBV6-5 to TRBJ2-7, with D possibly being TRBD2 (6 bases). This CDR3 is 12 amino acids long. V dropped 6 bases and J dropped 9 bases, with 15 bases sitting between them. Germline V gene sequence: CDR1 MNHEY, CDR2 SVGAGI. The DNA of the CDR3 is TGTGCCAGCAGACTCCTTGAGGAGGGGCAGTACTTC. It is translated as CASRLLEEGQYF.

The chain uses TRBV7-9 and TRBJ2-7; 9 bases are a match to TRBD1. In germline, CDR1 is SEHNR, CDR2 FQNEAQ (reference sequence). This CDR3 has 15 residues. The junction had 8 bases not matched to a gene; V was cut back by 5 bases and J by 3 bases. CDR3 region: CASSPPGQGYYEQYF. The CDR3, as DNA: TGTGCCAGCAGCCCACCGGGACAGGGTTACTACGAGCAGTACTTC.

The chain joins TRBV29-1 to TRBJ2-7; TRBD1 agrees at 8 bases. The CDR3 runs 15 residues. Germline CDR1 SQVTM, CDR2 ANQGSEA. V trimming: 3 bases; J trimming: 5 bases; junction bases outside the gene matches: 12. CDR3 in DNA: TGCAGCGTTGAGGGAAGGACAGGGTCAGTCCACGAGCAGTACTTC. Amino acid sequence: CSVEGRTGSVHEQYF.

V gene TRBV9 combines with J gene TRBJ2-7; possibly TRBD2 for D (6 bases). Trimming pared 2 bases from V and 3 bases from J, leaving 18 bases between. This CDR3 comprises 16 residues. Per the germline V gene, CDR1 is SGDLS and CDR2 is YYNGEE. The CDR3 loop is CASSVGGVQGSYEQYF. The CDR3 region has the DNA TGTGCCAGCAGCGTGGGGGGAGTGCAGGGAAGCTACGAGCAGTACTTC.

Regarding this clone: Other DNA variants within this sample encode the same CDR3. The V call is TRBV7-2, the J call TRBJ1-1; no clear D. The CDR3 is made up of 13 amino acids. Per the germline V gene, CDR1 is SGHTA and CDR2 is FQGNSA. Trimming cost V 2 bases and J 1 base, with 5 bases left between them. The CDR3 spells CASSLQANTEAFF. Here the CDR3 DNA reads TGTGCCAGCAGCTTACAGGCGAACACTGAAGCTTTCTTT.

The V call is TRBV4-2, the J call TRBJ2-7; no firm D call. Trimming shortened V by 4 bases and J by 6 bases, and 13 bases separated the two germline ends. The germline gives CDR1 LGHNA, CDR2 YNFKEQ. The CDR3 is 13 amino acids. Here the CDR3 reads CASSLTRGSEQYF. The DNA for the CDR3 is TGTGCCAGCAGCCTCACCCGCGGCTCCGAGCAGTACTTC.

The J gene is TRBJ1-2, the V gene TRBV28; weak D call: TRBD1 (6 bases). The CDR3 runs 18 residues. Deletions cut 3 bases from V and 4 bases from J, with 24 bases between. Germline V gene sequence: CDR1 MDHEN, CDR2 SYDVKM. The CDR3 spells CASSFVTAARDIPYGYTF. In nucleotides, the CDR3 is TGTGCCAGCAGTTTCGTGACAGCCGCCCGGGACATTCCCTATGGCTACACCTTC.

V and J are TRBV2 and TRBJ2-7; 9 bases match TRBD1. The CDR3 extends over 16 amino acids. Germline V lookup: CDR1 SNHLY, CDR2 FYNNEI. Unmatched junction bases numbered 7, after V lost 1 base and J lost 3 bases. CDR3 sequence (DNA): TGTGCCAGCAGTGAAGGACATTGGGACAGGGACTACGAGCAGTACTTC. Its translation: CASSEGHWDRDYEQYF.

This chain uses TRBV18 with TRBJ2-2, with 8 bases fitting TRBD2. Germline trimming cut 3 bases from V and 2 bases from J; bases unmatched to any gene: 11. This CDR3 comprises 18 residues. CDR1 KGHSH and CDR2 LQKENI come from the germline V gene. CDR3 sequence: CASSPSIRAGGNTGELFF. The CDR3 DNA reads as TGTGCCAGCTCACCCTCCATTCGTGCGGGAGGCAACACCGGGGAGCTGTTTTTT.

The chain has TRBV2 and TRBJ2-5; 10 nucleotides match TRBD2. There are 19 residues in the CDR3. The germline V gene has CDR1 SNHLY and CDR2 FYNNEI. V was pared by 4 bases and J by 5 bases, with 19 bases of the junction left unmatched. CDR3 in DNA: TGTGCCAGCAGTGTAAAGGGTTTGGCAGCGGGAGGGCCCGGTGAGACCCAGTACTTC. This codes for CASSVKGLAAGGPGETQYF.

The chain's CDR3 is CASSSDRDQNYGYTF. The CDR3 DNA reads as TGTGCCAGCAGTTCGGACAGGGACCAAAACTATGGCTACACCTTC. The V gene is TRBV6-5, the J gene TRBJ1-2; 8 nucleotides line up with TRBD1. V trimming: 4 bases; J trimming: 2 bases; junction bases outside the gene matches: 6. CDR3 length: 15 amino acids. Looked up from germline, CDR1 is MNHEY and CDR2 is SVGAGI.

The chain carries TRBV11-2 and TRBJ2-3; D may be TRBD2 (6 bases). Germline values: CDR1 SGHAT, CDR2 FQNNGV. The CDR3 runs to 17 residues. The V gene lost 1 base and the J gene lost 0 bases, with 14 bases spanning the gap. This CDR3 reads CASSLGPPGRSTDTQYF. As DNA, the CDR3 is TGTGCCAGCAGCTTAGGCCCCCCGGGGAGGAGCACAGATACGCAGTATTTT.